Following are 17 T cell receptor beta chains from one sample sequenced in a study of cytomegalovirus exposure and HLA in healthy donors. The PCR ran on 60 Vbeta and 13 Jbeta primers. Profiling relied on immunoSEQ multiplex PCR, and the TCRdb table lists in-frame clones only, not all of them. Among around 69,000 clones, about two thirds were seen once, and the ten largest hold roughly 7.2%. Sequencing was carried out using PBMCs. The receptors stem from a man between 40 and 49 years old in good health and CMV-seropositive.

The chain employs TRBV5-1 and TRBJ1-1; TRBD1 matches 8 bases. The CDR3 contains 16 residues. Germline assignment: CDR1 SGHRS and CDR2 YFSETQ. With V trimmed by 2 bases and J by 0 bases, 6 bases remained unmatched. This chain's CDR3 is CASSFGQGRMNTEAFF. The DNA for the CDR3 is TGCGCCAGCAGCTTCGGACAGGGAAGAATGAACACTGAAGCTTTCTTT.

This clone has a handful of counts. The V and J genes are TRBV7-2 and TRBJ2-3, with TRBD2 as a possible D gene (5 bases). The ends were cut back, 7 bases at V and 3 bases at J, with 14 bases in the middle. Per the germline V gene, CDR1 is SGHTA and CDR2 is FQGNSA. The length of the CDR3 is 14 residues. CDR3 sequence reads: CASTDPSGTDTQYF. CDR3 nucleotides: TGTGCCAGCACCGACCCCTCGGGAACAGATACGCAGTATTTT.

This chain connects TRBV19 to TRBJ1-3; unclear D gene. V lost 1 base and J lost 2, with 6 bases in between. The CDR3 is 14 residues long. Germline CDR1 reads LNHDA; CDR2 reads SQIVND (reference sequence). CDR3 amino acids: CASSIVAAGNTIYF. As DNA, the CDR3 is TGTGCCAGTAGTATAGTGGCCGCTGGAAACACCATATATTTT.

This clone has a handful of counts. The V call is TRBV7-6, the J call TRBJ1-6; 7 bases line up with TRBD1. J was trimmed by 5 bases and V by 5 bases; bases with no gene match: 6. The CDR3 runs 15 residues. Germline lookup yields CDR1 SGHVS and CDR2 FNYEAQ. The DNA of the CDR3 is TGTGCCAGCAGCGCGACAGGGTTCGATAATTCACCCCTCCACTTT. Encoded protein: CASSATGFDNSPLHF.

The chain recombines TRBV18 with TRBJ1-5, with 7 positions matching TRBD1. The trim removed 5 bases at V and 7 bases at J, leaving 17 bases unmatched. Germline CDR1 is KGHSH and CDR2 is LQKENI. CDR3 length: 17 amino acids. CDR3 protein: CASSRGTEREKGQPQHF. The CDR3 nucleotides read TGTGCCAGCTCAAGGGGGACAGAGCGAGAAAAGGGGCAGCCCCAGCATTTT.

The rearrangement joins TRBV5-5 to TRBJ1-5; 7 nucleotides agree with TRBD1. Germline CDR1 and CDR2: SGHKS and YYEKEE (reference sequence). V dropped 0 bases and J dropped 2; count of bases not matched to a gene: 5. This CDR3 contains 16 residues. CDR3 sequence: CASSLGVGGGNQPQHF. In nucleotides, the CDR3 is TGTGCCAGCAGCTTGGGCGTAGGGGGCGGCAATCAGCCCCAGCATTTT.

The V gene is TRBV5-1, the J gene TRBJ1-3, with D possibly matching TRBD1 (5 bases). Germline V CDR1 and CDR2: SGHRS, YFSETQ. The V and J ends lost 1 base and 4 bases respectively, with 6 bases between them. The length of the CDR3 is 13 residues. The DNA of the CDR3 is TGCGCCAGCAGCTTGTCAGGGGGAAACACCATATATTTT. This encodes CASSLSGGNTIYF.

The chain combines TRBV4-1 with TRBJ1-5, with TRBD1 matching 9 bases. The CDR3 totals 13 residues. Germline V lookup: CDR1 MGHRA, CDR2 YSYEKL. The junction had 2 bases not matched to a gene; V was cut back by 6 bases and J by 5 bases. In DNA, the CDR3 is TGCGCCAGCAGGGGGACAGGGCATCAGCCCCAGCATTTT. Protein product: CASRGTGHQPQHF.

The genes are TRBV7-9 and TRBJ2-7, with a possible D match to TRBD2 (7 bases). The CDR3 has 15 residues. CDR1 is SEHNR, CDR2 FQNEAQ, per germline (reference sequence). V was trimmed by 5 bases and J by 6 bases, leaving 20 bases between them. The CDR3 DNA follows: TGTGCCAGCAGCCGAGGGGAGGGGGATGTTCGCGAGCAGTACTTC. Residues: CASSRGEGDVREQYF.

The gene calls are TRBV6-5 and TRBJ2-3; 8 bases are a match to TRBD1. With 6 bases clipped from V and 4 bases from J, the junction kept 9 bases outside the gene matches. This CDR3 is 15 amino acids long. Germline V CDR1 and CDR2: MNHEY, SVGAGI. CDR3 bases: TGTGCCAGCAGAGACTCGGACAGGGCGGCAGATACGCAGTATTTT. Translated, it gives CASRDSDRAADTQYF.

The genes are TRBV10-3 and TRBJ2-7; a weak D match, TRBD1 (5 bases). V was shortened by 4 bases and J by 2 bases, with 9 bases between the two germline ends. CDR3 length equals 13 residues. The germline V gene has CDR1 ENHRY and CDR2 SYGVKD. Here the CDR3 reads CAISADSPYEQYF. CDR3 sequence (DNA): TGTGCCATCAGTGCAGACAGTCCCTACGAGCAGTACTTC.

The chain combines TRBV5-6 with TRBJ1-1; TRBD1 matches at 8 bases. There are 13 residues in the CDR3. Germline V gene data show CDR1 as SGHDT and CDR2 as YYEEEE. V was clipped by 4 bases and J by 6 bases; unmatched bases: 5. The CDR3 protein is CASSPQGVAEAFF. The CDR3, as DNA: TGTGCCAGCAGCCCACAGGGGGTCGCTGAAGCTTTCTTT.

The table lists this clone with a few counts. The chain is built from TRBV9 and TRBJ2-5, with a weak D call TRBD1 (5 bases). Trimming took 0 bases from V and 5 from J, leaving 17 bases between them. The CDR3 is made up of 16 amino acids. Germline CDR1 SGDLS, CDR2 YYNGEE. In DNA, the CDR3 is TGTGCCAGCAGCGTAGGAGGTAGAAGGGGAATCGAGACCCAGTACTTC. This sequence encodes CASSVGGRRGIETQYF.

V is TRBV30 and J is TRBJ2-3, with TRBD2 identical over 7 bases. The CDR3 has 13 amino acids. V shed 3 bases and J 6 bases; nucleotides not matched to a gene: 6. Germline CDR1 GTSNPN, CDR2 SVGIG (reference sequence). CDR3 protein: CAWSAGVADTQYF. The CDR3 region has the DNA TGTGCCTGGAGCGCGGGGGTAGCGGATACGCAGTATTTT.

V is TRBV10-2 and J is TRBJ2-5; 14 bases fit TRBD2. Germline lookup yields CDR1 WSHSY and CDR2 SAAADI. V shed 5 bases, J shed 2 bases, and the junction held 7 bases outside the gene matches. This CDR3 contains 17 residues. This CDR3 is CASSFGLAGGGQETQYF. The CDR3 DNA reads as TGCGCCAGCAGTTTCGGACTAGCGGGAGGCGGTCAAGAGACCCAGTACTTC.

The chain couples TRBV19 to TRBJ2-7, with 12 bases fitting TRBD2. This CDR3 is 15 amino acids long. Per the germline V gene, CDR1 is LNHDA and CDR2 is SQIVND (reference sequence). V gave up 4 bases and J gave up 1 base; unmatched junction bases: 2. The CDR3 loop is CASSTGTSGSYEQYF. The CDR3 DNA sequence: TGTGCCAGTAGTACCGGGACTAGCGGGTCCTACGAGCAGTACTTC. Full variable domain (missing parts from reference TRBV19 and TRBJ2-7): DGGITQSPKYLFRKEGQNVTLSCEQNLNHDAMYWYRQDPGQGLRLIYYSQIVNDFQKGDIAEGYSVSREKKESFPLTVTSAQKNPTAFYLCASSTGTSGSYEQYFGPGTRLTVT.

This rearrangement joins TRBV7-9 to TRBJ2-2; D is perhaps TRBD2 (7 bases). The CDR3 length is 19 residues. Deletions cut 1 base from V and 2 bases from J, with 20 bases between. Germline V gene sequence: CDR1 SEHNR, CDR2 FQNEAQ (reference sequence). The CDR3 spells CASSLGIGGQVLNTGELFF. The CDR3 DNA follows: TGTGCCAGCAGCTTAGGAATCGGGGGGCAAGTCCTTAACACCGGGGAGCTGTTTTTT.